This TCR beta chain stems from a study of graft-versus-host responses after intestinal transplantation. Study-wide context: All recipients got anti-thymocyte globulin induction, then tacrolimus and steroids for approximately three years.

As concerns this clone: Its antigen is not known.

Sequencing used immunoSEQ multiplex PCR; TCRdb keeps in-frame clones, though not all of them. The table records approximately 86,000 clones, around 90% of them present only once. The CDR3 runs 12 residues. Deletions cut 8 bases from V and 4 bases from J, with 6 bases between. Germline lookup yields CDR1 SEHNR and CDR2 FQNEAQ (reference sequence). The chain couples TRBV7-9 to TRBJ2-6, with D hard to call. The receptor was derived from a human donor who was the organ donor for an intestinal transplant. Here the sequenced sample was unstimulated CD8+ T cells sorted from spleen or lymph node cells, taken before transplant. The DNA for the CDR3 is TGTGCCAGCCTCTCGGGGGCCAACGTCCTGACTTTC. It translates to CASLSGANVLTF.